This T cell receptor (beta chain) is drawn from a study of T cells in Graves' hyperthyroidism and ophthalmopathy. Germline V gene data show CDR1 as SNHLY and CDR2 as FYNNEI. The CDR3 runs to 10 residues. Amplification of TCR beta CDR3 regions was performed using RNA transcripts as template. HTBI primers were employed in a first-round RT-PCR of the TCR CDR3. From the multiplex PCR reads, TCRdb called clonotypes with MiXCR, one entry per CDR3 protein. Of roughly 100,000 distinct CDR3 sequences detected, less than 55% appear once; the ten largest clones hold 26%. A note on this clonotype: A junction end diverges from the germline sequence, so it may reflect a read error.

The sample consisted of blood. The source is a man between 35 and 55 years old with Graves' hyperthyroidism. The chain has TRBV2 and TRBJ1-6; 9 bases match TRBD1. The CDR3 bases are TGTGCCAGCAGTCTAGACAGGGGGACTTTT. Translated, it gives CASSLDRGTF.